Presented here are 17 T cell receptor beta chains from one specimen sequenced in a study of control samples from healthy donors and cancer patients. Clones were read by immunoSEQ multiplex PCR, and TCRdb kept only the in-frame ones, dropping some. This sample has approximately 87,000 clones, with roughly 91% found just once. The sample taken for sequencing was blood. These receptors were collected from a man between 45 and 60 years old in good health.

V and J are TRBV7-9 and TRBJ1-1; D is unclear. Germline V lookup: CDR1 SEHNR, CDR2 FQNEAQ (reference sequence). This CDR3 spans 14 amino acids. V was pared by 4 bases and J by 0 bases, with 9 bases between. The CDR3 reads CASSSNGMNTEAFF. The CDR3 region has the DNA TGTGCCAGCAGCTCAAATGGAATGAACACTGAAGCTTTCTTT.

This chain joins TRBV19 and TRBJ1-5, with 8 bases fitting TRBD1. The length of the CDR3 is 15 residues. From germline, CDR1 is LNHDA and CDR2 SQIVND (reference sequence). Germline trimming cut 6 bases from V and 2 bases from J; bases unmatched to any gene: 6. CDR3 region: CASRSTGQGNQPQHF. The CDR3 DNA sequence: TGTGCCAGTAGATCAACGGGACAGGGCAATCAGCCCCAGCATTTT.

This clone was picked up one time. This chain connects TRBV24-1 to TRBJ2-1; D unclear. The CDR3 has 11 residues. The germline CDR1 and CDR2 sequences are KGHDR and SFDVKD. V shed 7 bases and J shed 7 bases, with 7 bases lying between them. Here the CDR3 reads CATSGRNEQFF. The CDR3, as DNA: TGTGCCACCAGCGGAAGGAATGAGCAGTTCTTC.

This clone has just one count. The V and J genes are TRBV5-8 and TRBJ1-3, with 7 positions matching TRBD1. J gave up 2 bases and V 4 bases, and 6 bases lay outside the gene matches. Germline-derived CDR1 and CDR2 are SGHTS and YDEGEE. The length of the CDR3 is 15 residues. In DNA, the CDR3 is TGTGCCAGCAGCATTACCGGGACAGCTGGAAACACCATATATTTT. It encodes CASSITGTAGNTIYF.

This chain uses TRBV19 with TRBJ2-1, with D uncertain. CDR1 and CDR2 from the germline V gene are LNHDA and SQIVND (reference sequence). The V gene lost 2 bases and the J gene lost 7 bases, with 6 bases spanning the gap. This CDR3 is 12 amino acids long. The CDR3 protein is CASSITPNEQFF. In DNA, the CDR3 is TGTGCCAGTAGTATAACTCCAAATGAGCAGTTCTTC.

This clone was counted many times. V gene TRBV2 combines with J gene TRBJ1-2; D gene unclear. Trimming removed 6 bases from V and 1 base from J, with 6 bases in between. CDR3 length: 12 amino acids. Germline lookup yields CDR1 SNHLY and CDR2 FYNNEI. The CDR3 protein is CASRLFNYGYTF. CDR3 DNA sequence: TGTGCCAGCAGGCTCTTTAACTATGGCTACACCTTC.

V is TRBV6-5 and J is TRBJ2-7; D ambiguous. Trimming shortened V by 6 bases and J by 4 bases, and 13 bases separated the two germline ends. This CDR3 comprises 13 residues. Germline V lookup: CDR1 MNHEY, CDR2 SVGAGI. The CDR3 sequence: CASRTSGRYEQYF. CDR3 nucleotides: TGTGCCAGCAGAACCTCCGGACGTTACGAGCAGTACTTC.

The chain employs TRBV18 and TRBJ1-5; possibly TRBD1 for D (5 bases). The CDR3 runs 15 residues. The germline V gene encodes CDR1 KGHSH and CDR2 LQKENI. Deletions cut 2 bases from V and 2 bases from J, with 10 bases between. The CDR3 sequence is CASSPEGIGNQPQHF. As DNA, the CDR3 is TGTGCCAGCTCACCAGAGGGGATCGGCAATCAGCCCCAGCATTTT.

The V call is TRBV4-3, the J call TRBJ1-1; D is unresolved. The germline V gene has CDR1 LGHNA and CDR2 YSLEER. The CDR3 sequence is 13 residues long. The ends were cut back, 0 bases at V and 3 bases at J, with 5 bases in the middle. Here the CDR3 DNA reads TGCGCCAGCAGCCAAGACAAATACACTGAAGCTTTCTTT. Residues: CASSQDKYTEAFF.

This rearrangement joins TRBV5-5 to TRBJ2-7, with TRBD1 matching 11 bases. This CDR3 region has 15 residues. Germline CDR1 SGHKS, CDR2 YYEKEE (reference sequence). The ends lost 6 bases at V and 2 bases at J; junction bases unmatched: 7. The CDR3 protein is CASTRTGGVTYEQYF. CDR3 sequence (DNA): TGTGCCAGCACCCGGACAGGGGGCGTCACCTACGAGCAGTACTTC.

The CDR3 here is CASSQGGSLNYGYTF. The CDR3 bases are TGTGCCAGCAGCCAGGGAGGCAGTTTGAACTATGGCTACACCTTC. The rearrangement uses TRBV11-2 and TRBJ1-2; the D gene is possibly TRBD1 (5 bases). V shed 5 bases and J shed 2 bases, with 15 bases lying between them. Germline V gives CDR1 SGHAT, CDR2 FQNNGV. CDR3 length equals 15 residues.

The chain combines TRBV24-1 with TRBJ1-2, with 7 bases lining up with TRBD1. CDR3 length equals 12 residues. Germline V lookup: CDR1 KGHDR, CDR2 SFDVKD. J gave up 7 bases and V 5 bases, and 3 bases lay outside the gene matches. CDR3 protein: CATSGQGGGYTF. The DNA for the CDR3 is TGTGCCACCAGTGGTCAGGGGGGTGGCTACACCTTC.

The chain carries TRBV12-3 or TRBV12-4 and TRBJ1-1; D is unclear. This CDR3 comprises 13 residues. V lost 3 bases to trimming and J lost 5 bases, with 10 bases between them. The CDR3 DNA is TGTGCCAGCAGTTTCGACTGGAAAACTGAAGCTTTCTTT. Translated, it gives CASSFDWKTEAFF.

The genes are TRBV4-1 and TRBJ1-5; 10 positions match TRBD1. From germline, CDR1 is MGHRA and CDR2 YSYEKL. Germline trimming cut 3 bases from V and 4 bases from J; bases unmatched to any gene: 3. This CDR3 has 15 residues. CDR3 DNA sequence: TGCGCCAGCAGCCATGACAGGGGGCGTAATCAGCCCCAGCATTTT. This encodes CASSHDRGRNQPQHF.

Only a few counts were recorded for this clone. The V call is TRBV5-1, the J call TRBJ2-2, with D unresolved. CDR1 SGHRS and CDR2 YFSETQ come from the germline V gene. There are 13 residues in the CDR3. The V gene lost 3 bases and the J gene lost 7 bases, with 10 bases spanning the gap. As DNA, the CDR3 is TGCGCCAGCAGCTCTGCCCTGGACGGGGAGCTGTTTTTT. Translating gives CASSSALDGELFF.

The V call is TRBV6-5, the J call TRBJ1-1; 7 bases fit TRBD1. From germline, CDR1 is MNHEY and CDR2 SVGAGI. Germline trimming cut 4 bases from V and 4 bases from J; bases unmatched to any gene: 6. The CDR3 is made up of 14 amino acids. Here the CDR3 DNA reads TGTGCCAGCAGTTCCGACAGGGCAGCCACTGAAGCTTTCTTT. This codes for CASSSDRAATEAFF.

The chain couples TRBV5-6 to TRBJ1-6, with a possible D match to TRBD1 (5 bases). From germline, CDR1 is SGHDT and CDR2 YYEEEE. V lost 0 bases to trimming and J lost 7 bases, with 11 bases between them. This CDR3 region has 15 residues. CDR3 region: CASSLGQGANSPLHF. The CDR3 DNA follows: TGTGCCAGCAGCTTGGGGCAGGGTGCCAATTCACCCCTCCACTTT.